A selection of T cell receptor beta chains follows, all from one sample in a study of cytotoxic CD8 clonotypes in ibrutinib-treated CLL. TCRdb keeps only in-frame clones here, not all; method: immunoSEQ multiplex PCR. This sample has some 130,000 clones; 80% to 90% occur once, and the top ten carry roughly 1.9%. The material sequenced was PBMCs, taken after 24 months of ibrutinib treatment. The receptors stem from a human donor with chronic lymphocytic leukemia. Each CDR3 is given with its conserved first and last residue.

v_gene,len,CDR3aa
TRBV18,14,CASSPRQNNQPQHF
TRBV7-3,19,CASSLTSIEHKGGKETQYF
TRBV30,14,CAWSVPARTYEQYF
TRBV19,16,CASMGPGQGRAGELFF
TRBV27,17,CASSLRATDRGNSPLHF
TRBV7-8,14,CASSPRVSSYEQYF
TRBV12-5,15,CASGTYTGGLSGYTF
TRBV7-2,12,CASSLARGGYTF
TRBV15,15,CATSRASVIQETQYF
TRBV29-1,12,CSVEWGPDGYTF
TRBV28,17,CATSLGGVPNLNTEAFF
TRBV28,15,CASSFPSGGIETQYF
TRBV6-5,13,CASSRRGFTEAFF
TRBV14,18,CASSQDFGQAGITDTQYF
TRBV27,13,CASSLKRSYEQYF
TRBV6-6,15,CASNSAQSARNEQFF
TRBV15,15,CATSRGGLAKTEQFF
TRBV5-1,15,CASSPSRGGSYEQYF
TRBV6-6,14,CASRRKAVNTEAFF
TRBV21-1,15,CASSLHRAYNQPQHF
TRBV4-1,16,CASSQEPVATNEKLFF
TRBV9,16,CASSAQNPGIQETQYF
TRBV5-4,12,CASSDHTDTQYF
TRBV27,14,CASRGHENTGELFF
TRBV15,14,CATSRDFSNQPQHF
TRBV5-6,15,CASSQTGLPHNEQFF
TRBV19,16,CATRLGGQVNTGELFF
TRBV5-3,21,CARSLKPPERGTSGRVDEQFF
TRBV7-2,16,CASSPGGAALRYGYTF
TRBV5-8,18,CASSLPGLAGDSTDTQYF
TRBV5-4,14,CASSSEGPAETQYF
TRBV6-6,16,CASSYTGGSASYEQYF
TRBV28,16,CASRSLGQGAGNTIYF
TRBV28,19,CASSSFGTASRSPPYEQYF
TRBV28,14,CASSTGNRPYGYTF
TRBV27,18,CASSKGLARIGVTGELFF
TRBV19,14,CASSRWEGYNEQFF
TRBV5-4,12,CASSLGTGEAFF
TRBV7-2,17,CASSLRGKGLIGIEAFF
TRBV28,15,CASSSPHRQNTEAFF
TRBV5-1,13,CASSLAEVDTQYF
TRBV7-8,12,CASSLANSGYTF
TRBV6-1,15,CASSEGESGVYGYTF
TRBV19,15,CASSVRTGVRETQYF
TRBV19,14,CASSLYGTADGYTF
TRBV5-6,16,CASSLRAPSGTGELFF
TRBV9,10,CASSGDTQYF
TRBV27,18,CASSPSRTSGQYQETQYF
TRBV27,15,CASSTSTGRLYGYTF
TRBV7-9,19,CASSRGELLDRVGNQPQHF
TRBV2,15,CASTTDSHSNQPQHF
TRBV9,15,CASSVIPGGGNEQFF
TRBV18,16,CASSPKTTGTGAPLHF
TRBV28,15,CASRLSDREAGELFF
TRBV28,19,CASSQPDLKRQYSGNTIYF
TRBV9,13,CASSIQYQETQYF